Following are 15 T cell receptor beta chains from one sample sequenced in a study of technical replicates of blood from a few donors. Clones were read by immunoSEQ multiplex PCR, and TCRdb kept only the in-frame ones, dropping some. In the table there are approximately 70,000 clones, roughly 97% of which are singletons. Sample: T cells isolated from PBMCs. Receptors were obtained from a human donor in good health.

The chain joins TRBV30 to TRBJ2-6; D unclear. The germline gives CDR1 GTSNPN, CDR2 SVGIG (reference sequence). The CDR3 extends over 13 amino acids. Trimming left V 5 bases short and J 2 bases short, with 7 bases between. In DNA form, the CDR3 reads TGTGCCTGGGCGGTAGCTGGGGCCAACGTCCTGACTTTC. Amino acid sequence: CAWAVAGANVLTF.

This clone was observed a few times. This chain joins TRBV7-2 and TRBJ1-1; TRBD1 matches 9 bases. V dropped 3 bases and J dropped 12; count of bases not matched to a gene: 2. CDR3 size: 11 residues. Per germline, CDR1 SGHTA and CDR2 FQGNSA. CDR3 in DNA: TGTGCCAGCAGCTTTACAGGGGGCCCTTTCTTT. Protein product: CASSFTGGPFF.

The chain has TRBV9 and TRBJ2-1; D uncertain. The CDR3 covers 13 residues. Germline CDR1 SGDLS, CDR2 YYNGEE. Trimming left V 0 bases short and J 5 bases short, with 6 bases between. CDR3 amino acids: CASSVGNNNEQFF. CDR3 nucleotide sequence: TGTGCCAGCAGCGTAGGTAATAACAATGAGCAGTTCTTC.

The CDR3 DNA is TGTGCCAGCAGCCAAGATAAACAGGGTACGTGGGGGAACACTGAAGCTTTCTTT. The encoded protein is CASSQDKQGTWGNTEAFF. The chain links TRBV4-2 to TRBJ1-1, with D possibly TRBD1 on 6 matching bases. This CDR3 contains 18 residues. The V gene lost 0 bases and the J gene lost 1 base, with 18 bases spanning the gap. CDR1 is LGHNA, CDR2 YNFKEQ, per germline.

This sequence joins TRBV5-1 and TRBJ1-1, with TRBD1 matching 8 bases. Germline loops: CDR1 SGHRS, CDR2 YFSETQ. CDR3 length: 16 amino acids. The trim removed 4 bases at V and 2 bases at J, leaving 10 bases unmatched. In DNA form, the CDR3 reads TGCGCCAGCAGCACCCGGCCTACAGGGGGTAACACTGAAGCTTTCTTT. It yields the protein CASSTRPTGGNTEAFF.

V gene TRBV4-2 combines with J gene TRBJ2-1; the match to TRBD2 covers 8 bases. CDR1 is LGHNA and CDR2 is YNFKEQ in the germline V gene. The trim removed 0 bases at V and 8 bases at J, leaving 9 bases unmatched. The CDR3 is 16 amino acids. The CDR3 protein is CASSQDTSGRLDEQFF. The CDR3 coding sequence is TGTGCCAGCAGCCAAGATACAAGCGGGAGATTGGATGAGCAGTTCTTC.

CDR3 sequence reads: CASSGWDRGFFF. CDR3 DNA sequence: TGTGCCAGCAGCGGATGGGACAGGGGTTTTTTCTTC. The chain couples TRBV7-9 to TRBJ2-1; 10 bases line up with TRBD1. The CDR3 covers 12 residues. The V gene end was trimmed by 5 bases and the J gene end by 16 bases; junction bases not matched to a gene: 8. Germline-derived CDR1 and CDR2 are SEHNR and FQNEAQ (reference sequence).

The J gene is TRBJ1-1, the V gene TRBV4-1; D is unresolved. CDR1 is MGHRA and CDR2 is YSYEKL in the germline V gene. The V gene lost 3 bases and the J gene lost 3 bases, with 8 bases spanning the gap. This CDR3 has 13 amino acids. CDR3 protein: CASSHLRDTEAFF. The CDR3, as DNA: TGCGCCAGCAGCCATCTACGGGACACTGAAGCTTTCTTT.

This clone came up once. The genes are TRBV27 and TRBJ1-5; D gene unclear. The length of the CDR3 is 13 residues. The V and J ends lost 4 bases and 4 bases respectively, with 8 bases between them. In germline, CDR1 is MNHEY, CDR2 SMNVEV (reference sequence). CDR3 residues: CASSSNGNQPQHF. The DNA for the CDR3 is TGTGCCAGCAGTTCCAACGGGAATCAGCCCCAGCATTTT.

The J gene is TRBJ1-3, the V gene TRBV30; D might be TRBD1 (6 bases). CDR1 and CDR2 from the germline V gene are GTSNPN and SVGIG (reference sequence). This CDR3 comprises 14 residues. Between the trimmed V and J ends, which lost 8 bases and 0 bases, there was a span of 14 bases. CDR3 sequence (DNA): TGTGCCGGAGCTACAGGGAGCTCTGGAAACACCATATATTTT. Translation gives CAGATGSSGNTIYF.

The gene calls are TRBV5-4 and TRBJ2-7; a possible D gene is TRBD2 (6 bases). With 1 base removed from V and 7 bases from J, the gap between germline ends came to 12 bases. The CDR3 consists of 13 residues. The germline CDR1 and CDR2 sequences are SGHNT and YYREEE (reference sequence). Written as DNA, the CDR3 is TGTGCCAGCAGCTTGAATCGGGAGAGGGAGCAGTACTTC. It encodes CASSLNREREQYF.

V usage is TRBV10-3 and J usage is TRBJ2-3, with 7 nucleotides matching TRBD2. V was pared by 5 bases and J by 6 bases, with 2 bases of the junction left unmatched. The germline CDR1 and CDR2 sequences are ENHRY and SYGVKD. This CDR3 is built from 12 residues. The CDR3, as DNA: TGTGCCATCAGTTGGGGGGGGGATACGCAGTATTTT. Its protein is CAISWGGDTQYF.

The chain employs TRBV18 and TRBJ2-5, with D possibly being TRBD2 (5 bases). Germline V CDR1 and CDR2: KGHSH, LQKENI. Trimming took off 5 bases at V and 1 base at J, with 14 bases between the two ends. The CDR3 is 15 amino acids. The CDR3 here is CASSAARVIQETQYF. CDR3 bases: TGTGCCAGCTCAGCCGCGCGGGTAATCCAAGAGACCCAGTACTTC.

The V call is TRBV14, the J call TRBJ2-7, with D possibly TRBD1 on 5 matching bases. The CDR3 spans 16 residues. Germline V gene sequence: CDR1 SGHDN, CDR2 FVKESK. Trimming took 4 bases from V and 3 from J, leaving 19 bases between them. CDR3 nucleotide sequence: TGTGCCAGCAGCCTAAGAACAGGTAATACTGGCTACGAGCAGTACTTC. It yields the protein CASSLRTGNTGYEQYF. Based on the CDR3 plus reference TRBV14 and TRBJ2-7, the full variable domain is EAGVTQFPSHSVIEKGQTVTLRCDPISGHDNLYWYRRVMGKEIKFLLHFVKESKQDESGMPNNRFLAERTGGTYSTLKVQPAELEDSGVYFCASSLRTGNTGYEQYFGPGTRLTVT.

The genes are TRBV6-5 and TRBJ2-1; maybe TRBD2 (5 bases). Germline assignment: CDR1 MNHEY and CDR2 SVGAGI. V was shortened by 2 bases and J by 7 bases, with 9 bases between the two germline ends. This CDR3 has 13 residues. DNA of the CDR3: TGTGCCAGCAGTTACCCCGAGGGAAATGAGCAGTTCTTC. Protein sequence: CASSYPEGNEQFF.